This T cell receptor beta chain is drawn from a study of T cell changes during pregnancy in multiple sclerosis. The length of the CDR3 is 12 residues. Trimming left V 4 bases short and J 7 bases short, with 9 bases between. The germline V gene encodes CDR1 SGHNT and CDR2 YYREEE (reference sequence). Sequencing was performed with immunoSEQ multiplex PCR; in TCRdb, only in-frame clones are kept and a portion is missing. Here the sample spans 34,000 or so clones, about nine tenths being singletons. This sequence originates from a female donor with multiple sclerosis, enrolled in a pregnancy study. The chain links TRBV5-4 to TRBJ2-1; possibly TRBD2 for D (6 bases). Specimen: CD8+ T cells from peripheral blood mononuclear cells, collected after pregnancy. The CDR3 sequence is CASSPGGNEQFF. CDR3 nucleotides: TGTGCCAGCAGCCCTGGGGGGAATGAGCAGTTCTTC.